These 30 T cell receptor beta chains originate from one sample sequenced in a study of T cell responses to AZD1222 COVID-19 vaccine. Data came from immunoSEQ multiplex PCR; TCRdb stores just in-frame clones and leaves some out. The data show about 120,000 clones, 88% seen once. Here the sequenced sample was peripheral blood, taken on day 0 of AZD1222 vaccination. These receptors originate from an adult in good health.

This CDR3 reads CASSPPGTIQPQHF. The CDR3 DNA sequence: TGTGCCAGCAGCCCACCGGGGACAATTCAGCCCCAGCATTTT. The chain combines TRBV7-2 with TRBJ1-5; maybe TRBD1 (6 bases). The germline V and J ends were trimmed by 5 bases and 6 bases, with 14 bases remaining between them. The CDR3 runs to 14 residues. Germline CDR1 is SGHTA and CDR2 is FQGNSA.

This rearrangement joins TRBV19 to TRBJ1-2, with 9 bases matching TRBD1. Germline lookup yields CDR1 LNHDA and CDR2 SQIVND (reference sequence). The trim removed 5 bases at V and 5 bases at J, leaving 9 bases unmatched. CDR3 length equals 15 residues. The CDR3 region has the DNA TGTGCCAGTAGTGAACCGGGACAGGGAGGATATGGCTACACCTTC. It specifies CASSEPGQGGYGYTF.

The gene calls are TRBV2 and TRBJ1-3; D may be TRBD1 (6 bases). Per the germline V gene, CDR1 is SNHLY and CDR2 is FYNNEI. The V end lost 8 bases, the J end lost 5 bases, and 13 bases lay between the germline ends. This CDR3 spans 13 amino acids. Written as DNA, the CDR3 is TGTGCCAGCCTCCGCAGGGGTAGAAACACCATATATTTT. It codes for CASLRRGRNTIYF. The entire variable domain, with the rest obtained from reference TRBV2 and TRBJ1-3, is as follows: EPEVTQTPSHQVTQMGQEVILRCVPISNHLYFYWYRQILGQKVEFLVSFYNNEISEKSEIFDDQFSVERPDGSNFTLKIRSTKLEDSAMYFCASLRRGRNTIYFGEGSWLTVV.

The chain is built from TRBV27 and TRBJ1-1; D remains unclear. V gave up 7 bases and J gave up 0 bases, with 15 bases separating them. The CDR3 is made up of 15 amino acids. Germline V gene lookup returns CDR1 MNHEY and CDR2 SMNVEV (reference sequence). The CDR3 is CASIRFGGVNTEAFF. The DNA for the CDR3 is TGTGCCAGCATAAGATTCGGCGGTGTGAACACTGAAGCTTTCTTT.

This chain's CDR3 is CASSVLAGGWIDTGELFF. DNA for the CDR3: TGTGCCAGCAGCGTCCTAGCGGGGGGGTGGATAGACACCGGGGAGCTGTTTTTT. This sequence joins TRBV9 and TRBJ2-2; 12 bases fit TRBD2. This CDR3 spans 18 amino acids. V lost 2 bases, J lost 3 bases, and 8 bases stayed unmatched. The germline V gene encodes CDR1 SGDLS and CDR2 YYNGEE.

This chain uses TRBV27 with TRBJ1-6; 7 bases map to TRBD1. Germline CDR1 and CDR2: MNHEY and SMNVEV (reference sequence). The CDR3 covers 16 residues. J gave up 7 bases and V 6 bases, and 12 bases lay outside the gene matches. For the CDR3, the DNA is TGTGCCAGCAGGCCCCGACAGGGTCTAGAGAATTCACCCCTCCACTTT. It encodes CASRPRQGLENSPLHF.

The J gene is TRBJ1-2, the V gene TRBV29-1; a weak D match, TRBD1 (5 bases). This CDR3 is built from 11 residues. In germline, CDR1 is SQVTM, CDR2 ANQGSEA. Trimming removed 7 bases at V and 2 bases at J, with 8 bases between. CDR3 in amino acids: CSAGPNYGYTF. In DNA, the CDR3 is TGCAGCGCGGGACCGAACTATGGCTACACCTTC.

CDR3 residues: CASSQAIGTGTSSGNTIYF. The CDR3 DNA sequence: TGTGCCAGCAGCCAAGCCATCGGGACAGGGACAAGCTCTGGAAACACCATATATTTT. The chain couples TRBV4-2 to TRBJ1-3; 9 bases are shared with TRBD1. J was trimmed by 0 bases and V by 1 base; bases with no gene match: 10. This CDR3 has 19 residues. The germline V gene has CDR1 LGHNA and CDR2 YNFKEQ.

V gene TRBV5-4 combines with J gene TRBJ2-2; the D call may be TRBD1 or TRBD2 (5 bases each). In germline, CDR1 is SGHNT, CDR2 YYREEE (reference sequence). V was cut by 3 bases and J by 6 bases, with 6 bases left in between. CDR3 size: 12 residues. CDR3 residues: CASSWDPGELFF. CDR3 DNA sequence: TGTGCCAGCAGCTGGGACCCCGGGGAGCTGTTTTTT.

The chain employs TRBV28 and TRBJ1-1; TRBD1 is a possible D gene (5 bases). V shed 6 bases and J shed 1 base, with 15 bases lying between them. This CDR3 comprises 15 residues. The germline V gene encodes CDR1 MDHEN and CDR2 SYDVKM. The CDR3 is CASSPPGTANTEAFF. The CDR3 nucleotides read TGTGCCAGCAGCCCCCCCGGGACGGCGAACACTGAAGCTTTCTTT.

V gene TRBV7-2 combines with J gene TRBJ1-1; D perhaps matches TRBD1 (6 bases). Trimming stripped 1 base from V and 4 bases from J, with 13 bases between. Germline CDR1 reads SGHTA; CDR2 reads FQGNSA. This CDR3 is built from 15 residues. The CDR3 DNA follows: TGTGCCAGCAGCTTAGTGGGTGGGGGCGGCACTGAAGCTTTCTTT. Protein sequence: CASSLVGGGGTEAFF.

The chain joins TRBV7-8 to TRBJ2-7; D is perhaps TRBD1 or TRBD2 (5 bases each). Germline values: CDR1 SGHVS, CDR2 FQNEAQ. Trimming pared 5 bases from V and 2 bases from J, leaving 16 bases between. The CDR3 has 15 residues. The CDR3 sequence is CASSLRDARTYEQYF. The CDR3 DNA reads as TGTGCCAGCAGCCTCCGGGACGCCAGAACCTACGAGCAGTACTTC.

This clone was counted only a few times. The V and J genes are TRBV7-2 and TRBJ1-1, with D hard to call. Germline V gene data show CDR1 as SGHTA and CDR2 as FQGNSA. The CDR3 has 14 amino acids. V lost 2 bases and J 6 bases, leaving 13 bases between the germline ends. CDR3 DNA: TGTGCCAGCAGCTTATCATCACTATTCCCTGAAGCTTTCTTT. Translation: CASSLSSLFPEAFF.

The chain employs TRBV12-1 and TRBJ2-7; the table's D call, TRBD2, was not checked against the DNA. TRBV12-1 is a known pseudogene. This CDR3 region has 14 residues. The CDR3 DNA reads TGTGCCAGCAGCCCGCGACTAGTTCGCCACGAGCAGTACTTC. Translated: CASSPRLVRHEQYF.

The chain recombines TRBV2 with TRBJ1-1; 10 bases agree with TRBD1. The J segment lost 4 bases and the V segment lost 3 bases, leaving 2 bases of the junction unmatched. Germline V lookup: CDR1 SNHLY, CDR2 FYNNEI. The CDR3 runs to 14 residues. CDR3 sequence reads: CASSEGQGITEAFF. The CDR3 DNA is TGTGCCAGCAGTGAGGGACAGGGGATCACTGAAGCTTTCTTT.

CDR3 sequence reads: CASSIGDGRFVGYTF. CDR3 in DNA: TGTGCCAGTAGTATAGGTGACGGCAGATTCGTTGGCTACACCTTC. The chain recombines TRBV19 with TRBJ1-2; D unclear. This CDR3 comprises 15 residues. V lost 1 base, J lost 7 bases, and 16 bases lay in between. Germline CDR1 reads LNHDA; CDR2 reads SQIVND (reference sequence). Full variable domain (outside the CDR3, taken from reference TRBV19 and TRBJ1-2): DGGITQSPKYLFRKEGQNVTLSCEQNLNHDAMYWYRQDPGQGLRLIYYSQIVNDFQKGDIAEGYSVSREKKESFPLTVTSAQKNPTAFYLCASSIGDGRFVGYTFGSGTRLTVV.

This chain uses TRBV5-1 with TRBJ1-1; D not certain. V lost 0 bases, J lost 8 bases, and 17 bases lay in between. Germline V gene sequence: CDR1 SGHRS, CDR2 YFSETQ. This CDR3 contains 15 residues. CDR3 in DNA: TGCGCCAGCAGCTTGGATCTGAAGCCCCCTAGAGAAGCTTTCTTT. Translated, it gives CASSLDLKPPREAFF. The full variable domain, in which reference TRBV5-1 and TRBJ1-1 provide the parts outside the CDR3, is KAGVTQTPRYLIKTRGQQVTLSCSPISGHRSVSWYQQTPGQGLQFLFEYFSETQRNKGNFPGRFSGRQFSNSRSEMNVSTLELGDSALYLCASSLDLKPPREAFFGQGTRLTVV.

This clone was recorded once. The chain couples TRBV7-9 to TRBJ1-1; D gene uncertain. Between the trimmed V and J ends, which lost 4 bases and 6 bases, there was a span of 6 bases. CDR1 and CDR2 (germline): SEHNR, FQNEAQ (reference sequence). The CDR3 length is 11 residues. The CDR3 sequence: CASSSWAEAFF. The CDR3 DNA sequence: TGTGCCAGCAGCTCTTGGGCTGAAGCTTTCTTT.

The rearrangement joins TRBV4-1 to TRBJ1-4; tentatively, D is TRBD1 (6 bases). The CDR3 extends over 15 amino acids. The V gene lost 4 bases and the J gene lost 7 bases, with 16 bases spanning the gap. In germline, CDR1 is MGHRA, CDR2 YSYEKL. The CDR3 region is CASSPQQGRVEKLFF. CDR3 bases: TGCGCCAGCAGCCCCCAACAGGGCCGAGTTGAAAAACTGTTTTTT.

This chain connects TRBV18 to TRBJ2-1; tentatively, D is TRBD2 (6 bases). Trimming left V 6 bases short and J 5 bases short, with 17 bases between. This CDR3 has 15 amino acids. Per the germline V gene, CDR1 is KGHSH and CDR2 is LQKENI. CDR3 bases: TGTGCCAGCTCCCGCCGAACGGAGGGCAACAATGAGCAGTTCTTC. Translation: CASSRRTEGNNEQFF.

The chain joins TRBV15 to TRBJ1-1; no firm D call. Germline V CDR1 and CDR2: LNHNV, YYDKDF (reference sequence). CDR3 length: 14 amino acids. V lost 3 bases, J lost 1 base, and 9 bases lay in between. The CDR3 DNA follows: TGTGCCACCAGCAGGGGGTTTCCGAACACTGAAGCTTTCTTT. It translates to CATSRGFPNTEAFF. The full variable domain, its missing parts supplied by reference TRBV15 and TRBJ1-1, is DAMVIQNPRYQVTQFGKPVTLSCSQTLNHNVMYWYQQKSSQAPKLLFHYYDKDFNNEADTPDNFQSRRPNTSFCFLDIRSPGLGDTAMYLCATSRGFPNTEAFFGQGTRLTVV.

The rearrangement joins TRBV19 to TRBJ2-7; D gene ambiguous. The CDR3 has 16 amino acids. V lost 5 bases and J lost 0, with 17 bases in between. In germline, CDR1 is LNHDA, CDR2 SQIVND (reference sequence). The CDR3 DNA follows: TGTGCCAGTAGTGCCGCCGGAGCGAGGAGCTCCTACGAGCAGTACTTC. It codes for CASSAAGARSSYEQYF.

The chain combines TRBV6-5 with TRBJ2-7; 7 nucleotides match TRBD1. Germline CDR1 and CDR2: MNHEY and SVGAGI. The J segment lost 7 bases and the V segment lost 6 bases, leaving 9 bases of the junction unmatched. The length of the CDR3 is 13 residues. CDR3 DNA sequence: TGTGCCAGCAGCTACAACAGGGGTTGGGAGCAGTACTTC. Its protein product is CASSYNRGWEQYF.

This clone was seen only a few times. This chain joins TRBV4-3 and TRBJ2-2; D is uncertain. The germline V gene has CDR1 LGHNA and CDR2 YSLEER. CDR3 length equals 13 residues. V was shortened by 7 bases and J by 6 bases, with 12 bases between the two germline ends. The CDR3 sequence: CASKIQGAGELFF. DNA of the CDR3: TGCGCCAGCAAGATCCAAGGCGCCGGGGAGCTGTTTTTT.

V is TRBV2 and J is TRBJ2-1, with D perhaps matching TRBD1 (5 bases). The V end was cut by 7 bases, the J end by 6 bases, with 10 bases between. The CDR3 contains 12 residues. Per germline, CDR1 SNHLY and CDR2 FYNNEI. CDR3 in amino acids: CASNLQVNEQFF. The CDR3 nucleotides are TGTGCCAGCAATTTACAGGTCAATGAGCAGTTCTTC. The whole variable domain, filled in from reference TRBV2 and TRBJ2-1, reads EPEVTQTPSHQVTQMGQEVILRCVPISNHLYFYWYRQILGQKVEFLVSFYNNEISEKSEIFDDQFSVERPDGSNFTLKIRSTKLEDSAMYFCASNLQVNEQFFGPGTRLTVL.

The chain has TRBV11-2 and TRBJ2-2, with D unclear. V was shortened by 5 bases and J by 0 bases, with 10 bases between the two germline ends. This CDR3 spans 15 amino acids. Per the germline V gene, CDR1 is SGHAT and CDR2 is FQNNGV. The CDR3 DNA follows: TGTGCCAGCAGCCTCGATCTAGCGAACACCGGGGAGCTGTTTTTT. Its protein product is CASSLDLANTGELFF.

The rearrangement links TRBV12-3 or TRBV12-4 to TRBJ1-1; no definite D call. V gave up 4 bases and J gave up 5 bases, with 8 bases separating them. The CDR3 contains 12 residues. CDR3 in amino acids: CASSSQATEAFF. CDR3 sequence (DNA): TGTGCCAGCAGTTCTCAGGCTACTGAAGCTTTCTTT.

The chain links TRBV5-4 to TRBJ1-2; TRBD1 matches at 10 bases. This CDR3 is built from 15 residues. The trim removed 4 bases at V and 1 base at J, leaving 4 bases unmatched. The germline gives CDR1 SGHNT, CDR2 YYREEE (reference sequence). The CDR3 bases are TGTGCCAGCAGCAGGGGGGACAGGGGTAACTATGGCTACACCTTC. Its translation is CASSRGDRGNYGYTF.

V and J are TRBV3-1 (or the pseudogene TRBV3-2) and TRBJ1-2, with D possibly TRBD1 on 5 matching bases. V lost 2 bases, J lost 7 bases, and 14 bases lay in between. Per germline, CDR1 LGHDT and CDR2 YNNKEL (reference sequence). CDR3 length: 14 residues. The CDR3 DNA reads as TGTGCCAGCAGCCAAAGGGGCGCGGCATTTGGCTACACCTTC. Translated: CASSQRGAAFGYTF.

The genes are TRBV4-3 and TRBJ2-3; 7 bases agree with TRBD2. The germline gives CDR1 LGHNA, CDR2 YSLEER. This CDR3 contains 14 residues. V shed 1 base, J shed 4 bases, and the junction held 2 bases outside the gene matches. The CDR3 protein is CASSQVAGADTQYF. The CDR3 DNA is TGCGCCAGCAGCCAAGTAGCGGGCGCAGATACGCAGTATTTT.